This TCR beta chain emerged from a study of blood T cell repertoires in COVID-19. On the study more broadly: PBMCs, B-cell-depleted T cells, or T cells were the source of the cDNA or gDNA that made up the material.

The CDR3 is 20 residues long. Germline CDR1 reads LGHNT; CDR2 reads FRNRAP. V was pared by 3 bases and J by 6 bases, with 14 bases of the junction left unmatched. Original processing methods: Counts of nucleated cells, estimated from reference gene primer amplification, were obtained. The method was immunoSEQ multiplex PCR; TCRdb's version includes in-frame clones alone and lacks a portion of them. Clone size and V and J calls were adopted from that table, with D and trimming inferred from the DNA. The table lists around 60,000 clones, approximately 86% of them singletons, with roughly 4% in the top ten.

This sequence was found in a man aged 45-65 years with active COVID-19. The V gene is TRBV12-5, the J gene TRBJ2-2, with 15 nucleotides matching TRBD2. The material sequenced was peripheral blood. The CDR3: CASGFDSTRTSGGAAGELFF. For the CDR3, the DNA is TGTGCTAGTGGTTTTGATTCTACGCGGACTAGCGGGGGGGCCGCCGGGGAGCTGTTTTTT.